This TCR beta chain was profiled in a study of healthy donors' naive CD4 and CD8 T cells. For the study at large: TCR alpha primers covered all functional IMGT alpha gene variants.

A linear amplification protocol produced the TCR libraries from 500 ng of total RNA. TCRdb passed the reads through MiXCR, listing each CDR3 protein once. The profile shows about 180,000 distinct CDR3 sequences, 74% of them singletons. General observations from the study: Bulk sequencing left alpha and beta chains unpaired.

On this clonotype itself: Antigen: not known.

Sorting defined naive CD4+ as CD4+CD8-CD45RO-CD45RA+ and naive CD8+ as CD8+CD4-CD45RA+CD27bright. This CDR3 comprises 14 residues. Trimming stripped 0 bases from V and 5 bases from J, with 11 bases between. Looked up from germline, CDR1 is SQVTM and CDR2 is ANQGSEA. The receptor's source is a pool of human donors in good health; the sample pools cells from several healthy donors. The rearrangement joins TRBV29-1 to TRBJ1-5; D remains ambiguous. Input material: naive CD4+ and CD8+ T cells sorted from blood, pooled from several donors. The DNA of the CDR3 is TGCAGCGTTGAAGATCGGGGAGTGGATCAGCCCCAGCATTTT. It encodes CSVEDRGVDQPQHF. Together with reference TRBV29-1 and TRBJ1-5, the CDR3 gives the full variable domain: SAVISQKPSRDICQRGTSLTIQCQVDSQVTMMFWYRQQPGQSLTLIATANQGSEATYESGFVIDKFPISRPNLTFSTLTVSNMSPEDSSIYLCSVEDRGVDQPQHFGDGTRLSIL.